A selection of T cell receptor beta chains follows, all from one sample in a study of cytomegalovirus exposure and HLA in healthy donors. Using immunoSEQ multiplex PCR, the repertoire was profiled, and TCRdb retains in-frame clones only, with some absent. The data show 180,000 or so clones, over 60% seen once. The sample consisted of PBMCs. These receptors were taken from a man in his fifties or sixties in good health and CMV-seropositive. The CDR3 runs from the conserved cysteine through the conserved F or W. The D gene is left open where the match is weak. Size is omitted from some rows. Given values are once, few, many or a class for expanded clones.

cdr3_length | clone_size | d_call | j_call | v_call | cdr3_aa | cdr3_nt
17 | . | TRBD2 | TRBJ2-1 | TRBV5-1 | CASSLGVVASGNNEQFF | TGCGCCAGCAGCTTGGGTGTGGTTGCTAGCGGAAACAATGAGCAGTTCTTC
15 | . | TRBD1 | TRBJ1-6 | TRBV10-3 | CAISAQGGSESPLHF | TGTGCCATCAGTGCACAGGGGGGATCGGAGTCACCCCTCCACTTT
16 | . | . | TRBJ2-3 | TRBV7-3 | CTSSLSSSGSTDTQYF | TGTACCAGCAGCTTAAGTTCCAGCGGAAGCACAGATACGCAGTATTTT
12 | . | . | TRBJ2-5 | TRBV5-6 | CASSFNRETQYF | TGTGCCAGCAGCTTTAATCGAGAGACCCAGTACTTC
16 | . | TRBD1 | TRBJ1-6 | TRBV10-3 | CAIRDTDRGDNSPLHF | TGTGCCATCAGAGACACCGACAGGGGGGATAATTCACCCCTCCACTTT
18 | few | TRBD1 | TRBJ1-5 | TRBV6-1 | CASSGGQGAIAWNQPQHF | TGTGCCAGCAGTGGGGGACAGGGGGCGATTGCGTGGAATCAGCCCCAGCATTTT
15 | . | . | TRBJ1-2 | TRBV7-2 | CASSLVAGPNYGYTF | TGTGCCAGCAGCTTAGTGGCAGGGCCTAACTATGGCTACACCTTC
14 | . | . | TRBJ2-2 | TRBV7-2 | CASVESSVTGELFF | TGTGCCAGCGTTGAGTCTAGCGTTACCGGGGAGCTGTTTTTT
15 | few | . | TRBJ1-1 | TRBV5-4 | CASSLVVGGNTEAFF | TGTGCCAGCAGCTTGGTGGTCGGGGGTAACACTGAAGCTTTCTTT
13 | . | TRBD1 | TRBJ2-7 | TRBV5-6 | CASSWGTDYEQYF | TGTGCCAGCAGCTGGGGGACAGACTACGAGCAGTACTTC
17 | once | TRBD1 | TRBJ2-7 | TRBV4-3 | CASSQGGSRQGAYEQYF | TGCGCCAGCAGCCAAGGCGGATCGAGACAGGGGGCCTACGAGCAGTACTTC
19 | . | TRBD2 | TRBJ2-3 | TRBV28 | CASSLGRRGVPLSTDTQYF | TGTGCCAGCAGTTTGGGTAGGCGGGGGGTGCCACTTAGCACAGATACGCAGTATTTT
15 | . | TRBD2 | TRBJ2-5 | TRBV7-2 | CASSPTRTRQETQYF | TGTGCCAGCAGCCCGACCCGGACTAGACAAGAGACCCAGTACTTC
16 | . | TRBD1 | TRBJ2-3 | TRBV15 | CATSRAGQGVGDTQYF | TGTGCCACCAGCAGAGCGGGACAGGGGGTAGGAGATACGCAGTATTTT
13 | . | . | TRBJ2-7 | TRBV7-8 | CASSGGRTYEQYF | TGTGCCAGCAGCGGAGGGAGGACCTACGAGCAGTACTTC
20 | . | TRBD2 | TRBJ2-3 | TRBV2 | CASSDGGLAGPGFSTDTQYF | TGTGCCAGCAGTGACGGGGGACTAGCGGGGCCCGGTTTTAGCACAGATACGCAGTATTTT
12 | few | . | TRBJ2-3 | TRBV27 | CASSSSVHTQYF | TGTGCCAGCAGTTCTAGCGTACATACGCAGTATTTT
17 | . | TRBD1 | TRBJ1-4 | TRBV5-4 | CASSLGTDRGTNEKLFF | TGTGCCAGCAGCTTGGGTACTGACAGGGGAACAAATGAAAAACTGTTTTTT
13 | . | . | TRBJ1-6 | TRBV19 | CASSIVRNSPLHF | TGTGCCAGTAGTATAGTGCGGAATTCACCCCTCCACTTT
14 | . | . | TRBJ1-1 | TRBV5-4 | CASSLGASPGGAFF | TGTGCCAGCAGCTTGGGAGCTTCCCCCGGGGGAGCTTTCTTT
13 | . | . | TRBJ2-3 | TRBV19 | CASRSPSTDTQYF | TGTGCCAGTAGGTCCCCTAGCACAGATACGCAGTATTTT
14 | once | . | TRBJ1-1 | TRBV6-1 | CASSPVGGNTEAFF | TGTGCCAGCAGTCCTGTAGGGGGGAACACTGAAGCTTTCTTT
16 | . | TRBD1 | TRBJ1-6 | TRBV5-1 | CASSLVRQGTGSPLHF | TGCGCCAGCAGCTTGGTGCGACAGGGAACGGGTTCACCCCTCCACTTT
16 | . | TRBD2 | TRBJ2-7 | TRBV2 | CASSGLAALLSYEQYF | TGTGCCAGCAGTGGACTAGCGGCTCTACTCTCCTACGAGCAGTACTTC
18 | . | . | TRBJ2-5 | TRBV4-3 | CASSQDWVQGGLGETQYF | TGCGCCAGCAGCCAAGATTGGGTACAGGGAGGGTTAGGGGAGACCCAGTACTTC
14 | . | . | TRBJ2-5 | TRBV4-3 | CASSQDRGNYEQYF | TGCGCCAGCAGCCAAGACAGGGGAAACTATGAGCAGTACTTC
14 | . | . | TRBJ2-1 | TRBV19 | CASNQGMNYNEQFF | TGTGCCAGTAATCAGGGGATGAACTACAATGAGCAGTTCTTC
14 | . | TRBD1 | TRBJ1-5 | TRBV13 | CASSVGQLNQPQHF | TGTGCCAGCAGCGTGGGACAGCTGAATCAGCCCCAGCATTTT
13 | once | . | TRBJ1-2 | TRBV29-1 | CSVVLMGGYGYTF | TGCAGCGTTGTGTTGATGGGGGGGTATGGCTACACCTTC
13 | . | TRBD1 | TRBJ1-1 | TRBV6-1 | CASSRDRSLEAFF | TGTGCCAGCAGTCGGGACAGGAGCCTTGAAGCTTTCTTT
16 | . | TRBD2 | TRBJ2-1 | TRBV5-4 | CASSSGLVRSYNEQFF | TGTGCCAGCAGCTCTGGACTAGTCCGCTCCTACAATGAGCAGTTCTTC
15 | few | TRBD1 | TRBJ1-1 | TRBV6-5 | CASRDSTLMNTEAFF | TGTGCCAGCCGGGACAGTACACTCATGAACACTGAAGCTTTCTTT
17 | . | TRBD1 | TRBJ2-7 | TRBV5-1 | CASSFAKSDRLSYEQYF | TGCGCCAGCAGCTTCGCTAAATCGGACAGGCTGTCCTACGAGCAGTACTTC
13 | few | . | TRBJ1-2 | TRBV28 | CASSLNRSRGYTF | TGTGCCAGCAGTTTAAACCGGTCCCGCGGCTACACCTTC
15 | . | TRBD2 | TRBJ2-5 | TRBV7-9 | CASRPAGGLQETQYF | TGTGCCAGCAGGCCAGCGGGGGGGTTACAAGAGACCCAGTACTTC